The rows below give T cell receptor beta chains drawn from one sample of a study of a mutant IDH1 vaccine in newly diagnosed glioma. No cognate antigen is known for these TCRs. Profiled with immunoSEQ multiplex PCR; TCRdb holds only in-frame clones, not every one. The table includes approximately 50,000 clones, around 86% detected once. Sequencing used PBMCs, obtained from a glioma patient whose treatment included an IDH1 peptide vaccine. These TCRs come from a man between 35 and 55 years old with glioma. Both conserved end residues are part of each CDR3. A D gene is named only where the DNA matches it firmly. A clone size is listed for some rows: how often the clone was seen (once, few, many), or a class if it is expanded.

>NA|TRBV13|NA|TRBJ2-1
TGTGCCAGCAGCCGAGGACGTCCCTACAATGAGCAGTTCTTC
CASSRGRPYNEQFF
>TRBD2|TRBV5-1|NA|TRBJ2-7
TGCGCCAGCAGCCCAGGTGGCGGGAGGGCCTACGAGCAGTACTTC
CASSPGGGRAYEQYF
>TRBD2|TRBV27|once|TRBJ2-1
TGTGCCAGCACCCTAGGACTAGGCGGCAATGAGCAGTTCTTC
CASTLGLGGNEQFF
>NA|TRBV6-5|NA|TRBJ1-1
TGTGCCAGCAGTGTTGGTCGTTTGAACACTGAAGCTTTCTTT
CASSVGRLNTEAFF
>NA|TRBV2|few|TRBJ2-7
TGTGCCAGCAGTGAAGCGGCGGGGAGCTCCTACGAGCAGTACTTC
CASSEAAGSSYEQYF
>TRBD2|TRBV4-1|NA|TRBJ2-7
TGCGCCAGCAGCCCTCGGACTAGCGGGTTGTGGGAGCAGTACTTC
CASSPRTSGLWEQYF
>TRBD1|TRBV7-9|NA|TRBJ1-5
TGTGCCAGCAGCTTAGCGGGACAGGGTGGGCCCCAGCATTTT
CASSLAGQGGPQHF
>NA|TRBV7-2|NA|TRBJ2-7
TGTGCCAGCAGCTTACTCTACGAGCAGTACTTC
CASSLLYEQYF
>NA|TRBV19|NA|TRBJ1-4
TGTGCCAGTAGTATGCGGCAGACCTTTGAAAAACTGTTTTTT
CASSMRQTFEKLFF
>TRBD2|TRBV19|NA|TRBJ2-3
TGTGCCAGTAGTAGACTAGCGGGAGGGGCAGATACGCAGTATTTT
CASSRLAGGADTQYF
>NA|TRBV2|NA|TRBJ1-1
TGTGCCGGGTCAGGGCTAAGAGAGGACACTGAAGCTTTCTTT
CAGSGLREDTEAFF